The source of this T cell receptor beta chain is a study of control samples from healthy donors and cancer patients (dated by TCRdb to 2018 to 2020). Libraries were made using the immunoSEQ multiplex PCR assay. The immuneACCESS repertoire file appears here via TCRdb, limited to in-frame rearrangements. These files lack a portion of the clones; in checked studies, under half of the deficit traces to unresolved V genes, and the cause of the others is not known. This sample comprises fewer than 85,000 clones, 85% to 95% of them detected only once. The ten largest clones represent 5% to 6.5% of the sample. The table lists this clone with a count of one. The antigen it recognizes is unknown. Qualities for individual bases were not recorded, and no much larger clone is one base off. From the cysteine through the phenylalanine, the CDR3 covers 14 amino acids. Left in the record is the CDR3 DNA by itself, 42 bases read in frame from the first base. V loses 5 bases of germline sequence and J loses 2 bases, and the interval between the two ends is 13 bases. Reading the germline V gene (reference sequence) gives CDR1 LNHDA and CDR2 SQIVND.

Sequencing used blood. The chain couples TRBV19 to TRBJ2-7; the D region possibly corresponds to TRBD1 (5 bases align). The sequence was collected from a woman aged 60-75 years in good health. In nucleotides, the sequence is TGTGCCAGTAGTTACCAGGGAAACCCCTACGAGCAGTACTTC. It encodes CASSYQGNPYEQYF.